One T cell receptor beta chain is described in this entry. The target antigen is unknown. This could be a read error, since a much larger clone is one nucleotide away. The sample belongs to a study of blood T cells in healthy people across ages. The study, taken as a whole, reports: Per million T cells, TCR beta diversity dropped roughly linearly as age increased. A conclusive naive versus antigen-experienced comparison was prevented by the unsorted PBMCs.

With a J-beta primer mix and a sample-barcoded 5' primer, a second PCR ran 7 to 11 cycles. With 12 random nucleotides, a template-switch adaptor tagged each individual cDNA molecule. TCRdb re-called the 5' RACE reads with MiXCR, one entry per CDR3 protein. There are 710,000 or so distinct CDR3 sequences in the sample; less than 40% occur only once, and 15% lies in the top ten. The material sequenced was blood. The receptor was derived from a woman aged 80 or over in good health.

As DNA, the CDR3 is TGTGCCAGCAGCTCGGCCGGGACACAGTCCAATGAGCAGGTCTTC. Protein product: CASSSAGTQSNEQVF. The chain couples TRBV7-3 to TRBJ2-1, with D possibly TRBD1 on 6 matching bases. Germline loops: CDR1 SGHTA, CDR2 FQGTGA. The CDR3 length is 15 residues. The whole variable domain, filled in from reference TRBV7-3 and TRBJ2-1, reads GAGVSQTPSNKVTEKGKYVELRCDPISGHTALYWYRQSLGQGPEFLIYFQGTGAADDSGLPNDRFFAVRPEGSVSTLKIQRTERGDSAVYLCASSSAGTQSNEQVFGPGTRLTVL.